This T cell receptor (beta chain) was identified during a study of T cells in Graves' hyperthyroidism and ophthalmopathy. Study observations and caveats: Stable hyperthyroidism was separated from ophthalmopathy by a model based on 13 V-J features. It was a median roughly six months before onset that the model predicted ophthalmopathy.

The investigators amplified TCR beta CDR3 regions from RNA transcripts. HTBI primers were employed in a first-round RT-PCR of the TCR CDR3. TCRdb reprocessed the multiplex PCR reads via MiXCR and lists one record per CDR3 protein. The data show around 300,000 distinct CDR3 sequences, approximately 15% seen once. The table lists this clonotype with many counts. The antigen is not known. From germline, CDR1 is SGHAT and CDR2 FQNNGV. Trimming stripped 5 bases from V and 4 bases from J, with 15 bases between. The CDR3 sequence is 15 residues long. Clinical symptoms, serum thyroxine and TRAb, thyroid ultrasound and orbital computed tomography were used for the diagnoses.

The chain carries TRBV11-2 and TRBJ2-1; D is perhaps TRBD2 (5 bases). The source material was blood. This TCR was recovered from a woman aged 30 to 39 with Graves' hyperthyroidism. CDR3 region: CASSPDLRIYNEQFF. CDR3 coding DNA: TGTGCCAGCAGCCCGGACTTGCGGATATACAATGAGCAGTTCTTC.